This T cell receptor (beta chain) was documented in a study of vaccination and CD4 T cells after COVID-19. Study as a whole: A positive SARS-CoV-2 nasal swab PCR result was recorded for each convalescent patient; about 9 were mild and one severe. Cells were stimulated with overlapping spike peptide pools from SARS-CoV-2, HCoV-NL63, HCoV-OC43 and HCoV-229E.

With the Oncomine TCR Beta short-read assay, DNA from cultured CD4+ T cells was sequenced. In TCRdb, the PCR reads were re-called with MiXCR into one record per CDR3 protein. The sample consists of roughly 14,000 distinct CDR3 sequences, more than 20% of them appearing once. This clonotype was counted a few times. No antigen is known for it. Treatment here: roughly 10-day PBMC culture with coronavirus spike peptide pools or control peptides (ViraFEST assay). With peptide pools, ViraFEST first expanded antigen-specific T cells and afterwards sequenced their TCRs. The CDR3 is made up of 14 amino acids. Trimming left V 7 bases short and J 0 bases short, with 11 bases between. The germline CDR1 and CDR2 sequences are LNHDA and SQIVND (reference sequence).

The V gene is TRBV19, the J gene TRBJ2-3; D unclear. The receptor was derived from a human donor with COVID-19. Material for sequencing was cultured CD4+ T cells from blood. CDR3 in DNA: TGTGCCAGTAAAGGTGCCCTGAGCACAGATACGCAGTATTTT. Residues: CASKGALSTDTQYF.